These 26 T cell receptor beta chains were sequenced from one sample in a study of T cells in Graves' hyperthyroidism and ophthalmopathy. Amplified TCR beta CDR3 regions derived from RNA transcripts. A first-round RT-PCR of the TCR CDR3 used the HTBI primer set. One entry per CDR3 protein, called by TCRdb with MiXCR from the multiplex PCR reads. This table holds 530,000 or so distinct CDR3 sequences, around 22% found once. The material sequenced was blood. The receptors were gathered from a woman aged 25 to 39 with Graves' ophthalmopathy.

The chain uses TRBV28 and TRBJ1-5, with D possibly matching TRBD1 (5 bases). CDR3 length: 15 amino acids. V lost 6 bases and J 0 bases, leaving 12 bases between the germline ends. CDR1 is MDHEN, CDR2 SYDVKM, per germline. The CDR3 DNA is TGTGCCAGCAGCAAGGCTGGGGGTAGCAATCAGCCCCAGCATTTT. As protein: CASSKAGGSNQPQHF.

This clonotype was seen more than once but under ten times. At one end, the junction sequence differs from germline, possibly due to a read error. The rearrangement links TRBV6-5 to TRBJ1-5; D is unclear. The CDR3 has 16 amino acids. CDR1 is MNHEY, CDR2 SVGAGI, per germline. Here the CDR3 reads CANSYEGLYSNQPQHF. CDR3 sequence (DNA): TGTGCCAACAGTTACGAGGGCCTATATAGCAATCAGCCCCAGCATTTT.

This clonotype occurred many times. This chain uses TRBV12-3 or TRBV12-4 with TRBJ1-6; 8 bases fit TRBD1. The CDR3 is 14 amino acids. The V and J ends lost 6 bases and 7 bases, in that order; junction bases with no gene match: 5. The CDR3 DNA follows: TGTGCCAGCAGGTCCGGGACAGGAAATTCACCCCTCCACTTT. Protein sequence: CASRSGTGNSPLHF.

This clonotype was counted many times. The chain recombines TRBV12-3 or TRBV12-4 with TRBJ2-7, with D uncertain. This CDR3 region has 13 residues. Trimming removed 3 bases from V and 4 bases from J, with 10 bases in between. CDR3 protein: CASSFPMRYEQYF. DNA of the CDR3: TGTGCCAGCAGTTTCCCGATGCGGTACGAGCAGTACTTC.

This clonotype was seen ten or more times. This rearrangement joins TRBV10-3 to TRBJ1-5; maybe TRBD1 (5 bases). The CDR3 has 14 residues. Germline CDR1 is ENHRY and CDR2 is SYGVKD. In DNA form, the CDR3 reads TGTGCTAGCGGTGGGGCGGACCCGAATCAGCCCCAGCATTTT. This translates into CASGGADPNQPQHF.

This clonotype was seen many times. The gene calls are TRBV6-5 and TRBJ1-5; D not resolved. Deletions cut 0 bases from V and 4 bases from J, with 10 bases between. The CDR3 contains 15 residues. Germline values: CDR1 MNHEY, CDR2 SVGAGI. The CDR3 protein is CASSYSYAGNQPQHF. CDR3 in DNA: TGTGCCAGCAGTTACTCGTATGCGGGAAATCAGCCCCAGCATTTT.

This clonotype was picked up many times. The chain joins TRBV11-1 to TRBJ1-1; no clear D gene. The V gene lost 3 bases and the J gene lost 12 bases, with 11 bases spanning the gap. The CDR3 runs to 11 residues. In germline, CDR1 is SGHAT, CDR2 FQDESV (reference sequence). CDR3 residues: CASSFSRGTFF. In nucleotides, the CDR3 is TGTGCCAGCAGCTTCTCCCGGGGAACTTTCTTT.

This clonotype was seen many times. This chain joins TRBV28 and TRBJ2-7, with D perhaps TRBD1 (6 bases). The CDR3 has 15 residues. Trimming took 4 bases from V and 0 from J, leaving 13 bases between them. Per the germline V gene, CDR1 is MDHEN and CDR2 is SYDVKM. CDR3 residues: CASSSPGTFSYEQYF. The DNA for the CDR3 is TGTGCCAGCAGTTCCCCCGGGACATTCTCCTACGAGCAGTACTTC.

Many counts were recorded for this clonotype. The chain recombines TRBV2 with TRBJ2-5; 9 bases agree with TRBD2. The germline gives CDR1 SNHLY, CDR2 FYNNEI. CDR3 length: 15 amino acids. The V segment lost 8 bases and the J segment 2 bases; nucleotides outside the gene matches: 9. This chain's CDR3 is CASCTSGGWQETQYF. The CDR3 coding sequence is TGTGCCAGCTGTACGAGCGGGGGGTGGCAAGAGACCCAGTACTTC.

This clonotype has at least ten counts. V gene TRBV20-1 combines with J gene TRBJ1-1, with 10 nucleotides matching TRBD1. The CDR3 sequence is 16 residues long. The germline CDR1 and CDR2 sequences are DFQATT and SNEGSKA (reference sequence). The V and J ends lost 3 bases and 1 base, in that order; junction bases with no gene match: 8. For the CDR3, the DNA is TGCAGTGCTAGGGTGGGGGACAGGGGACGGAACACTGAAGCTTTCTTT. It encodes CSARVGDRGRNTEAFF.

The V and J genes are TRBV6-1 and TRBJ1-2; D not certain. V lost 9 bases, J lost 3 bases, and 11 bases lay in between. The CDR3 sequence is 12 residues long. The germline CDR1 and CDR2 sequences are MNHNS and SASEGT. CDR3 nucleotide sequence: TGTGCCAGTAAGCAGAGATACTATGGCTACACCTTC. Translated, it gives CASKQRYYGYTF.

The V gene is TRBV6-5, the J gene TRBJ2-7, with 8 bases lining up with TRBD1. The V gene end was trimmed by 0 bases and the J gene end by 8 bases; junction bases not matched to a gene: 15. This CDR3 has 17 amino acids. Germline CDR1 reads MNHEY; CDR2 reads SVGAGI. The CDR3 here is CASSYSTRGTGSRKQYF. The CDR3, as DNA: TGTGCCAGCAGTTACTCGACGCGCGGGACAGGATCTAGAAAGCAGTACTTC.

For the CDR3, the DNA is TGTGCCAGCAGCTTAGAAGGGATATCTAAAGCTTTCTTT. This translates into CASSLEGISKAFF. J is TRBJ1-1 and V is TRBV7-2; D is uncertain. This CDR3 region has 13 residues. Deletions cut 1 base from V and 9 bases from J, with 12 bases between. Germline V CDR1 and CDR2: SGHTA, FQGNSA.

The gene calls are TRBV7-8 and TRBJ2-7; no definite D call. Per germline, CDR1 SGHVS and CDR2 FQNEAQ. V gave up 5 bases and J gave up 0 bases, with 11 bases separating them. The CDR3 contains 14 residues. CDR3 residues: CASSPMKSSYEQYF. The CDR3 DNA reads TGTGCCAGCAGCCCCATGAAAAGCTCCTACGAGCAGTACTTC.

At least ten counts were recorded for this clonotype. The chain uses TRBV5-1 and TRBJ2-7; D unclear. The CDR3 loop spans 15 amino acids. Trimming pared 0 bases from V and 7 bases from J, leaving 17 bases between. Germline V lookup: CDR1 SGHRS, CDR2 YFSETQ. The CDR3, as DNA: TGCGCCAGCAGCTTGGGATACAGTACCCCGAGGGAGCAGTACTTC. It translates to CASSLGYSTPREQYF.

There are many counts of this clonotype. The chain is built from TRBV6-5 and TRBJ1-1; D not resolved. Looked up from germline, CDR1 is MNHEY and CDR2 is SVGAGI. The ends were cut back, 6 bases at V and 1 base at J, with 9 bases in the middle. The CDR3 loop spans 13 amino acids. DNA of the CDR3: TGTGCCAGCAGCGCAAGTTCGAACACTGAAGCTTTCTTT. Translating gives CASSASSNTEAFF.

This clonotype was recorded at least ten times. V usage is TRBV4-1 and J usage is TRBJ1-2; a possible D gene is TRBD1 (5 bases). The CDR3 runs 15 residues. From germline, CDR1 is MGHRA and CDR2 YSYEKL. Between the trimmed V and J ends, which lost 0 bases and 4 bases, there was a span of 12 bases. CDR3 protein: CASSQEARETYGYTF. For the CDR3, the DNA is TGCGCCAGCAGCCAAGAGGCCAGGGAAACCTATGGCTACACCTTC.

In this sample, this clonotype turned up many times. The rearrangement joins TRBV28 to TRBJ1-3; D call uncertain. Germline CDR1 reads MDHEN; CDR2 reads SYDVKM. V was trimmed by 7 bases and J by 1 base, leaving 11 bases between them. The CDR3 extends over 14 amino acids. CDR3 region: CASIGGGSGNTIYF. DNA of the CDR3: TGTGCCAGCATAGGCGGTGGGTCTGGAAACACCATATATTTT.

About this clonotype itself: Just one base apart from a much larger clone, this may be a read error. This chain joins TRBV29-1 and TRBJ1-2; D may be TRBD1 (5 bases). The CDR3 is 12 amino acids. CDR1 is SQVTM and CDR2 is ANQGSEA in the germline V gene. The CDR3, as DNA: TGCTGCGTTGATAGGGGCGGTAGGGGCTACACCTTC. Its translation is CCVDRGGRGYTF. Drawing the rest from reference TRBV29-1 and TRBJ1-2, the complete variable domain is SAVISQKPSRDICQRGTSLTIQCQVDSQVTMMFWYRQQPGQSLTLIATANQGSEATYESGFVIDKFPISRPNLTFSTLTVSNMSPEDSSIYLCCVDRGGRGYTFGSGTRLTVV.

This clonotype was seen repeatedly, ten times or more. The chain recombines TRBV20-1 with TRBJ2-5; no definite D call. Germline V gene sequence: CDR1 DFQATT, CDR2 SNEGSKA (reference sequence). CDR3 length: 11 residues. Trimming removed 7 bases at V and 1 base at J, with 7 bases between. This chain's CDR3 is CSEGIQETQYF. The CDR3 nucleotides read TGCAGTGAAGGCATCCAAGAGACCCAGTACTTC.

Many counts were recorded for this clonotype. The CDR3 sequence: CASSQDLGEWTEAFF. CDR3 coding DNA: TGTGCCAGCAGCCAAGATTTGGGGGAATGGACTGAAGCTTTCTTT. The rearrangement uses TRBV3-1 and TRBJ1-1, with a possible D match to TRBD1 (5 bases). Germline V lookup: CDR1 LGHDT, CDR2 YNNKEL (reference sequence). V was cut by 0 bases and J by 5 bases, with 13 bases left in between. The CDR3 loop spans 15 amino acids.

J is TRBJ1-5 and V is TRBV6-1; 7 nucleotides line up with TRBD1. Germline V gives CDR1 MNHNS, CDR2 SASEGT. Losses at the gene ends were 7 bases for V and 1 base for J; bases not matched to a gene: 4. CDR3 length: 14 residues. The CDR3 here is CASKTGQSNQPQHF. CDR3 nucleotides: TGTGCCAGCAAGACGGGACAGAGCAATCAGCCCCAGCATTTT.

This clonotype has only one observation. V is TRBV11-2 and J is TRBJ1-3; the D is unclear. Between the trimmed V and J ends, which lost 7 bases and 0 bases, there was a span of 10 bases. Germline CDR1 reads SGHAT; CDR2 reads FQNNGV. The CDR3 covers 14 residues. The CDR3 nucleotides read TGTGCCAGCACCTCACGGGTCTCTGGAAACACCATATATTTT. Its translation: CASTSRVSGNTIYF.

This clonotype was detected only a few times. This rearrangement joins TRBV2 to TRBJ1-2; no firm D call. Germline lookup yields CDR1 SNHLY and CDR2 FYNNEI. This CDR3 contains 15 residues. V lost 6 bases to trimming and J lost 4 bases, with 18 bases between them. The CDR3 coding sequence is TGTGCCAGCAGCGAGAACGCGGACGGGCCCTATGGCTACACCTTC. It is translated as CASSENADGPYGYTF.

The sample holds many counts of this clonotype. This chain connects TRBV11-2 to TRBJ1-5; 8 bases are shared with TRBD1. The CDR3 is 16 residues long. V trimming: 1 base; J trimming: 4 bases; junction bases outside the gene matches: 6. The germline V gene has CDR1 SGHAT and CDR2 FQNNGV. CDR3 in amino acids: CASSLGAGGVNQPQHF. The DNA of the CDR3 is TGTGCCAGCAGCTTAGGGGCAGGGGGCGTGAATCAGCCCCAGCATTTT.

The V gene is TRBV20-1, the J gene TRBJ2-7, with TRBD1 as a possible D gene (6 bases). The CDR3 consists of 14 residues. Trimming shortened V by 1 base and J by 0 bases, and 10 bases separated the two germline ends. Germline V gene lookup returns CDR1 DFQATT and CDR2 SNEGSKA (reference sequence). The CDR3 coding sequence is TGCAGTGCTAGAGGAAGGACAGCCTCCTACGAGCAGTACTTC. The encoded protein is CSARGRTASYEQYF.